Shown below are 8 T cell receptor beta chains from a single sample sequenced in a study of T cell responses to AZD1222 COVID-19 vaccine. The protocol was immunoSEQ multiplex PCR, while the TCRdb copy is restricted to in-frame clones and leaves out a portion. The table shows 95,000 to 130,000 clones, with roughly 88% occurring only once. This specimen consisted of peripheral blood, obtained on day 0 of MenACWY control vaccination. These TCRs come from an adult in good health.

This chain uses TRBV6-5 with TRBJ1-5; D is uncertain. V was cut by 0 bases and J by 1 base, with 7 bases left in between. CDR3 length equals 15 residues. Per germline, CDR1 MNHEY and CDR2 SVGAGI. This chain's CDR3 is CASSYSSGSNQPQHF. CDR3 in DNA: TGTGCCAGCAGTTACTCCTCTGGGAGCAATCAGCCCCAGCATTTT.

The genes are TRBV7-3 and TRBJ2-2; D remains ambiguous. The CDR3 runs to 14 residues. CDR1 and CDR2 (germline): SGHTA, FQGTGA. The V and J ends lost 2 bases and 4 bases respectively, with 8 bases between them. Here the CDR3 reads CASSLSRTTGELFF. CDR3 DNA: TGTGCCAGCAGCTTATCCAGAACCACCGGGGAGCTGTTTTTT.

Here the CDR3 reads CASSPMIGGAGYF. In nucleotides, the CDR3 is TGTGCCAGCAGCCCAATGATTGGGGGCGCAGGGTACTTC. The V gene is TRBV12-3 or TRBV12-4, the J gene TRBJ2-7, with TRBD1 as a possible D gene (6 bases). This CDR3 is 13 amino acids long. V lost 6 bases and J lost 12, with 21 bases in between.

CDR3 DNA sequence: TGCGCCAGCAGCCAAGAGCGGGGACAGGGAAGTTCCTACGAGCAGTACTTC. It is translated as CASSQERGQGSSYEQYF. This chain connects TRBV4-1 to TRBJ2-7, with TRBD1 identical over 9 bases. The CDR3 runs 17 residues. Looked up from germline, CDR1 is MGHRA and CDR2 is YSYEKL. V lost 0 bases and J lost 1; bases outside the gene matches: 7.

DNA of the CDR3: TGTGCCAGCTCACCACCGGCCGGGGGGCGGAATTCACCCCTCCACTTT. Translated: CASSPPAGGRNSPLHF. The chain couples TRBV18 to TRBJ1-6, with D perhaps matching TRBD1 (6 bases). Germline CDR1 and CDR2: KGHSH and LQKENI. The CDR3 is 16 amino acids. Trimming left V 0 bases short and J 7 bases short, with 13 bases between.

J is TRBJ2-7 and V is TRBV19, with D possibly TRBD2 on 6 matching bases. CDR3 length: 13 residues. Germline CDR1 and CDR2: LNHDA and SQIVND (reference sequence). V lost 4 bases, J lost 7 bases, and 14 bases lay in between. The CDR3 sequence is CASSNGGEVEQYF. The CDR3 region has the DNA TGTGCCAGTAGTAACGGCGGGGAGGTAGAGCAGTACTTC.

CDR3 sequence reads: CASSDQGPDTQYF. CDR3 sequence (DNA): TGTGCCAGCAGTGACCAGGGTCCAGATACGCAGTATTTT. This sequence joins TRBV2 and TRBJ2-3, with a tentative D call TRBD1 (5 bases). This CDR3 comprises 13 residues. V dropped 3 bases and J dropped 4 bases, with 8 bases sitting between them. The germline V gene encodes CDR1 SNHLY and CDR2 FYNNEI.

This chain uses TRBV5-6 with TRBJ1-4; D may be TRBD1 (6 bases). The ends were cut back, 6 bases at V and 0 bases at J, with 15 bases in the middle. Germline V gene sequence: CDR1 SGHDT, CDR2 YYEEEE. The CDR3 consists of 16 residues. The CDR3 DNA reads TGTGCCAGCATCCCGTCGGACAGAGCAACTAATGAAAAACTGTTTTTT. It encodes CASIPSDRATNEKLFF.